The 12 T cell receptor beta chains below were found in one sample sequenced in a study of T-cell memory formation after mild COVID-19 (dated by TCRdb to 2020 to 2023). Library creation used 5' RACE. For sequencing, an Illumina NovaSeq 6000 was employed. TCRdb cleaned the public reads at Q25 with fastp, built clones with MiXCR and kept in-frame beta chains. Each entry merges the rows of one CDR3 protein and shows their most common DNA and genes. The table for this sample lists about 210,000 distinct CDR3 sequences; roughly a tenth of them were counted only once. The ten largest clones capture roughly 3% of the sample. The specimen sequenced was PBMCs or a T cell subset sorted from them (not recorded which). These receptors came from a man aged 18 to 35 who had mild COVID-19 (a few samples of this study predate the infection). The sample titles of this study are shuffled in the database, so cell type and time point are left out; the donor was told from shared clones.

This rearrangement joins TRBV4-3 to TRBJ2-6; 8 bases are shared with TRBD1. Germline CDR1 LGHNA, CDR2 YSLEER. The ends lost 0 bases at V and 3 bases at J; junction bases unmatched: 1. The CDR3 is 16 residues long. CDR3 DNA sequence: TGCGCCAGCAGCCAAGAGGACAGGGATGGGGCCAACGTCCTGACTTTC. Protein product: CASSQEDRDGANVLTF.

This clonotype has a count of ten or more. This chain connects TRBV7-3 to TRBJ2-5; D might be TRBD2 (5 bases). The V end was cut by 5 bases, the J end by 2 bases, with 9 bases between. Germline V gene sequence: CDR1 SGHTA, CDR2 FQGTGA. The CDR3 sequence is 13 residues long. The CDR3: CASSAGIQETQYF. CDR3 sequence (DNA): TGTGCCAGCAGCGCCGGGATACAAGAGACCCAGTACTTC.

The V and J genes are TRBV6-5 and TRBJ2-7; D is possibly TRBD1 (7 bases). The CDR3 sequence is 15 residues long. V gave up 1 base and J gave up 7 bases, with 17 bases separating them. Germline CDR1 and CDR2: MNHEY and SVGAGI. The DNA of the CDR3 is TGTGCCAGCAGTTACTTGTCAGGGGGGATAAGGGAGCAGTACTTC. Translating gives CASSYLSGGIREQYF.

This clonotype was observed many times. The chain has TRBV7-2 and TRBJ1-4; TRBD1 agrees at 8 bases. The CDR3 length is 17 residues. Trimming took 1 base from V and 8 from J; bases not matched to a gene: 12. The germline V gene encodes CDR1 SGHTA and CDR2 FQGNSA. CDR3 sequence reads: CASSLGFRGLKEEKLFF. The CDR3 DNA sequence: TGTGCCAGCAGCTTAGGTTTCAGGGGGCTGAAGGAGGAAAAACTGTTTTTT. The full variable domain, its missing parts supplied by reference TRBV7-2 and TRBJ1-4, is GAGVSQSPSNKVTEKGKDVELRCDPISGHTALYWYRQSLGQGLEFLIYFQGNSAPDKSGLPSDRFSAERTGGSVSTLTIQRTQQEDSAVYLCASSLGFRGLKEEKLFFGSGTQLSVL.

This clonotype showed up many times. Compared with germline, one end of the junction differs, possibly owing to a read error. V is TRBV7-7 and J is TRBJ2-5; tentative D call: TRBD2 (6 bases). There are 13 residues in the CDR3. Germline V gene sequence: CDR1 SSHAT, CDR2 FNYEAQ (reference sequence). The CDR3 spells CASSPGLEETQYF. DNA of the CDR3: TGTGCTAGCAGCCCGGGACTGGAAGAGACCCAGTACTTC.

This clonotype was observed many times. The rearrangement links TRBV6-5 to TRBJ1-2; D is unclear. V was clipped by 2 bases and J by 8 bases, with 12 bases between them. CDR3 length: 13 amino acids. Germline V gene sequence: CDR1 MNHEY, CDR2 SVGAGI. CDR3 sequence (DNA): TGTGCCAGCAGTTACAACCGGGAGGGCGGCTACACCTTC. This sequence encodes CASSYNREGGYTF.

This clonotype was recorded a few times. The genes are TRBV6-1 and TRBJ2-7; 7 bases fit TRBD2. This CDR3 spans 15 amino acids. With 6 bases clipped from V and 6 bases from J, the junction kept 14 bases outside the gene matches. Germline CDR1 and CDR2: MNHNS and SASEGT. In DNA, the CDR3 is TGTGCCAGCAGCGAAACCGGGGGGTGGGTCGGCGAGCAGTACTTC. It codes for CASSETGGWVGEQYF.

This clonotype was observed a handful of times. The chain couples TRBV5-4 to TRBJ2-3; 9 bases agree with TRBD2. This CDR3 is built from 17 residues. The V segment lost 0 bases and the J segment 0 bases; nucleotides outside the gene matches: 5. CDR1 and CDR2 (germline): SGHNT, YYREEE (reference sequence). The CDR3 region is CASSLVGLAGSTDTQYF. The CDR3 coding sequence is TGTGCCAGCAGCTTGGTGGGCCTAGCGGGAAGCACAGATACGCAGTATTTT.

The chain couples TRBV7-2 to TRBJ1-6, with a possible D match to TRBD1 (6 bases). The germline gives CDR1 SGHTA, CDR2 FQGNSA. This CDR3 has 15 amino acids. With 4 bases removed from V and 9 bases from J, the gap between germline ends came to 16 bases. The DNA of the CDR3 is TGTGCCAGCAGCTCAGGGCCTACCAGGGGTTCACCCCTCCACTTT. It is translated as CASSSGPTRGSPLHF.

This clonotype came up a few times. The chain employs TRBV29-1 and TRBJ1-2; 7 bases agree with TRBD1. Germline trimming cut 0 bases from V and 7 bases from J; bases unmatched to any gene: 5. Germline loops: CDR1 SQVTM, CDR2 ANQGSEA. The CDR3 runs to 13 residues. The DNA of the CDR3 is TGCAGCGTTGAAGATGGAACAGGGGCTGGCTACACCTTC. Amino acid sequence: CSVEDGTGAGYTF.

This clonotype was counted between two and nine times. At one of its ends the junction is not consistent with the germline gene, which may arise from a read error. The chain links TRBV7-7 to TRBJ2-3, with D perhaps TRBD1 or TRBD2 (5 bases each). Germline V gene lookup returns CDR1 SSHAT and CDR2 FNYEAQ (reference sequence). The CDR3 length is 15 residues. The CDR3 loop is CASSLGQGPTDTQYF. As DNA, the CDR3 is TGTGCTAGCAGCTTAGGTCAGGGACCCACAGATACGCAGTATTTT. The entire variable domain, with the rest obtained from reference TRBV7-7 and TRBJ2-3, is as follows: GAGVSQSPRYKVTKRGQDVTLRCDPISSHATLYWYQQALGQGPEFLTYFNYEAQPDKSGLPSDRFSAERPEGSISTLTIQRTEQRDSAMYRCASSLGQGPTDTQYFGPGTRLTVL.

This clonotype was seen only a few times. The V and J genes are TRBV20-1 and TRBJ1-5, with D unresolved. V was pared by 0 bases and J by 3 bases, with 21 bases between. The CDR3 has 18 amino acids. Germline V CDR1 and CDR2: DFQATT, SNEGSKA (reference sequence). The CDR3 here is CSARDLKVAGSPNQPQHF. In DNA form, the CDR3 reads TGCAGTGCTAGAGATCTGAAGGTTGCGGGTAGCCCCAATCAGCCCCAGCATTTT.